This T cell receptor beta chain was sequenced for a study of long-term antiretroviral therapy in people with HIV. Researchers report immunoSEQ v3.0 was run at survey level. TCRdb's copy holds only in-frame clones and misses some; the assay was immunoSEQ multiplex PCR. The sample records about 25,000 clones, more than 65% being singletons. Study results and limitations: Repertoires looked antigen-experienced, with only a slight naive shift after ART. At every time point, clones expanded before ART dominated the repertoire. Samples were collected from about 2003 to 2017 under possibly less effective ART regimens.

The V and J ends lost 6 bases and 4 bases, in that order; junction bases with no gene match: 5. CDR1 is MNHNS, CDR2 SASEGT, per germline. The CDR3 totals 15 residues. Note on this clone: Antigen specificity is unknown.

Specimen: unsorted PBMCs, collected 0.5 years after starting antiretroviral therapy. This TCR was sampled from a woman aged 40 to 50 with HIV. The rearrangement links TRBV6-1 to TRBJ2-1, with 11 bases lining up with TRBD1. DNA of the CDR3: TGTGCCAGCAGGAGAGGACAGGGGGCTTACAATGAGCAGTTCTTC. Amino acid sequence: CASRRGQGAYNEQFF.